This TCR beta chain was profiled in a study of blood T cells in healthy people across ages. It was with a sample-barcoded 5' primer and a J-beta primer mix that a second PCR of roughly 7 to 12 cycles was run. In TCRdb, the 5' RACE reads were re-called with MiXCR into one record per CDR3 protein. The table lists roughly 1,500,000 distinct CDR3 sequences, around 35% of them singletons. V dropped 2 bases and J dropped 6 bases, with 13 bases sitting between them. Germline V lookup: CDR1 MDHEN, CDR2 SYDVKM. The CDR3 spans 14 residues. The sample consisted of blood. V is TRBV28 and J is TRBJ2-5; possible D gene TRBD1, 5 bases. The receptor was derived from a woman in her thirties in good health. The CDR3 loop reads CASSLGAIGQTQYF. CDR3 sequence (DNA): TGTGCCAGCAGTTTAGGGGCAATAGGTCAGACCCAGTACTTC.